This record covers a single T cell receptor (beta chain). The CDR3 is made up of 15 amino acids. V shed 0 bases and J 3 bases; nucleotides not matched to a gene: 1. Germline-derived CDR1 and CDR2 are LGHNA and YNFKEQ. This entry is derived from a study of blood T cell repertoires in COVID-19. Data came from immunoSEQ multiplex PCR; TCRdb stores just in-frame clones and leaves some out. There are some 330,000 clones in the sample; 65% to 90% occur only once, and about 4.1% lies in the top ten. The sequencing input was PBMCs or T cells enriched from blood (not recorded which). The chain is built from TRBV4-2 and TRBJ2-5, with 10 bases that match TRBD2. This clonotype originated in a man in his thirties or forties who had recovered from COVID-19. The CDR3 region is CASSQDLAGEETQYF. The CDR3 nucleotides read TGTGCCAGCAGCCAAGACCTAGCGGGGGAAGAGACCCAGTACTTC.